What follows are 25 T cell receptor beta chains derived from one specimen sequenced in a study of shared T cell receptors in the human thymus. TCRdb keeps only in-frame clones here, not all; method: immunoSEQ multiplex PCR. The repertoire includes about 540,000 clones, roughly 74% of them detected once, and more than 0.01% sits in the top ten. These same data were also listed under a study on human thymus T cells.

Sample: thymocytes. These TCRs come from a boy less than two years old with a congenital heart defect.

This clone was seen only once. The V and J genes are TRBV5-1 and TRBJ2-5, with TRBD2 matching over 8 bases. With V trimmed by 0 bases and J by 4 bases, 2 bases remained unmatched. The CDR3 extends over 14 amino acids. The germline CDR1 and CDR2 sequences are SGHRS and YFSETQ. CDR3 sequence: CASSLDAGGETQYF. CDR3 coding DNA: TGCGCCAGCAGCTTGGATGCGGGAGGAGAGACCCAGTACTTC.

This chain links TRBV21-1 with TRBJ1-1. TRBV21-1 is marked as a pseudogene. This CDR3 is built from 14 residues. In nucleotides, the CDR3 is TGTGCCAGCAGCCCCCGGAGGGTAAACACTGAAGCTTTCTTT. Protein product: CASSPRRVNTEAFF.

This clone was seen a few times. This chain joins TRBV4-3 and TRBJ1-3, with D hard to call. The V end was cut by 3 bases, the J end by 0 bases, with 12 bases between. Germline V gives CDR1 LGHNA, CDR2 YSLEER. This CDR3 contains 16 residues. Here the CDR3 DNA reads TGCGCCAGCAGCCATTCTACAGTGAGCTCTGGAAACACCATATATTTT. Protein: CASSHSTVSSGNTIYF.

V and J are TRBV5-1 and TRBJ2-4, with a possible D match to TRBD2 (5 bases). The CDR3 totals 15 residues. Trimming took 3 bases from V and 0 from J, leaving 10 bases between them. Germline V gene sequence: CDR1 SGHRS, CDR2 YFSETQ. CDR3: CASSYSGLAKNIQYF. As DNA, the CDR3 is TGCGCCAGCAGCTACAGCGGACTAGCCAAAAACATTCAGTACTTC.

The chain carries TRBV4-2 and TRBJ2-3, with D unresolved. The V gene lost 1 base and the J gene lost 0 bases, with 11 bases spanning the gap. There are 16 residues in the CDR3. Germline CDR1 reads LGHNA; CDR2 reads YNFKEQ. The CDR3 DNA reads TGTGCCAGCAGCCAAGTCCCACTTCCTAGCACAGATACGCAGTATTTT. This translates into CASSQVPLPSTDTQYF.

The CDR3 spells CASRLRQGASEQYF. CDR3 DNA: TGCGCCAGCAGGCTACGGCAGGGGGCGAGCGAGCAGTACTTC. The chain links TRBV5-1 to TRBJ2-5; 8 nucleotides agree with TRBD1. The better agreement between TRBJ2-7 and the DNA end casts doubt on the J call. The germline V gene has CDR1 SGHRS and CDR2 YFSETQ. The CDR3 extends over 14 amino acids.

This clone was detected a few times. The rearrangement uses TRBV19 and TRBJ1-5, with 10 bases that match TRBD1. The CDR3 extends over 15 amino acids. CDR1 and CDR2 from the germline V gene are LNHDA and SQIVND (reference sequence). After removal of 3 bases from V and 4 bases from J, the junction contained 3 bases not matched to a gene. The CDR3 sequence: CASSMGGQGNQPQHF. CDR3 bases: TGTGCCAGTAGTATGGGGGGACAGGGGAATCAGCCCCAGCATTTT.

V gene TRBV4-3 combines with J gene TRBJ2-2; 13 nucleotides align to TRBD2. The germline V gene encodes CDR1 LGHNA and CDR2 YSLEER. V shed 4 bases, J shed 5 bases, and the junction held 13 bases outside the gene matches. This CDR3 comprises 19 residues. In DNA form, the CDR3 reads TGCGCCAGCAGCCCAAGATGGACTAGCGGGAGAGGTAGGACCGGGGAGCTGTTTTTT. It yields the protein CASSPRWTSGRGRTGELFF.

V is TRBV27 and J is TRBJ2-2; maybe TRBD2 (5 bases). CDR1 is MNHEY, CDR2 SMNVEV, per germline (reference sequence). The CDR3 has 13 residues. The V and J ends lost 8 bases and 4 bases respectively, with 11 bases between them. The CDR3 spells CASWTGFTGELFF. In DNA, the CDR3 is TGTGCCAGCTGGACGGGATTCACCGGGGAGCTGTTTTTT.

CDR3 sequence (DNA): TGTGCCAGCAGCCAAGAGTCTGAGTCTGGGGCCAACGTCCTGACTTTC. This gives the protein CASSQESESGANVLTF. The chain is built from TRBV14 and TRBJ2-6; D remains unclear. Looked up from germline, CDR1 is SGHDN and CDR2 is FVKESK. V was trimmed by 0 bases and J by 1 base, leaving 7 bases between them. The CDR3 extends over 16 amino acids. Filled out from reference TRBV14 and TRBJ2-6, the complete variable domain reads EAGVTQFPSHSVIEKGQTVTLRCDPISGHDNLYWYRRVMGKEIKFLLHFVKESKQDESGMPNNRFLAERTGGTYSTLKVQPAELEDSGVYFCASSQESESGANVLTFGAGSRLTVL.

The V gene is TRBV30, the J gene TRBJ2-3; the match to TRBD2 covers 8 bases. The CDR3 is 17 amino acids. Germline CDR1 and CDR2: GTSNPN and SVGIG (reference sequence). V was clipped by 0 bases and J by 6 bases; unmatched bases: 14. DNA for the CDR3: TGTGCCTGGAGTGTACGGGGGACTAGAGGAGTGTCGGATACGCAGTATTTT. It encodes CAWSVRGTRGVSDTQYF.

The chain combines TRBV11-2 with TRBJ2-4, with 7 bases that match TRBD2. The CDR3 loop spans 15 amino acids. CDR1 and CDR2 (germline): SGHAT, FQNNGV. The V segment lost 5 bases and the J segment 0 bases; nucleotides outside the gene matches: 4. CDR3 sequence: CASSPGGLAKNIQYF. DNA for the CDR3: TGTGCCAGCAGCCCGGGGGGACTAGCCAAAAACATTCAGTACTTC.

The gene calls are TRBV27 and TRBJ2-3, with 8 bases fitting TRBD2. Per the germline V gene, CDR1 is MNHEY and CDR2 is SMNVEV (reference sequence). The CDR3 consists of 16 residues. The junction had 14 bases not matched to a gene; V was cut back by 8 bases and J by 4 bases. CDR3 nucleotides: TGTGCCAGCGTACGGAGCGGGAGTAGGGCCTCAGATACGCAGTATTTT. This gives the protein CASVRSGSRASDTQYF.

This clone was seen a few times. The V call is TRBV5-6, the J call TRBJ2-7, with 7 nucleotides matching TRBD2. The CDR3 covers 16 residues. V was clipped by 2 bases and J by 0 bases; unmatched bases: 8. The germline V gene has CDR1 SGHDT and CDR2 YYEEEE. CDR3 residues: CASSFPQAGRSYEQYF. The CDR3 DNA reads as TGTGCCAGCAGCTTCCCCCAAGCGGGACGCTCCTACGAGCAGTACTTC.

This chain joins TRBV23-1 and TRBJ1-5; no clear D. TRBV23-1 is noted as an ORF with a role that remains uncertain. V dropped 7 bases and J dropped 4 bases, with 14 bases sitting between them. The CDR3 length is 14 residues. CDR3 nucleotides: TGCGCCAGCAACCCCATGGGCAGAAATCAGCCCCAGCATTTT. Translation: CASNPMGRNQPQHF.

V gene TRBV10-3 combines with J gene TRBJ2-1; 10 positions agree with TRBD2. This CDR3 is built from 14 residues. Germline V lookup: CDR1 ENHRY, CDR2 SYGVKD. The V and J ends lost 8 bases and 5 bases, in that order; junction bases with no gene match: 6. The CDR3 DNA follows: TGTGCCATCGAGCGGGAGGGCCCGGACAATGAGCAGTTCTTC. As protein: CAIEREGPDNEQFF.

CDR3 coding DNA: TGTGCCAGCAGCTTGGCCTGGGCGCACGGTGAAGCTTTCTTT. The encoded protein is CASSLAWAHGEAFF. This chain uses TRBV5-6 with TRBJ1-1, with unresolved D. V was shortened by 0 bases and J by 7 bases, with 13 bases between the two germline ends. This CDR3 has 14 amino acids. CDR1 and CDR2 (germline): SGHDT, YYEEEE.

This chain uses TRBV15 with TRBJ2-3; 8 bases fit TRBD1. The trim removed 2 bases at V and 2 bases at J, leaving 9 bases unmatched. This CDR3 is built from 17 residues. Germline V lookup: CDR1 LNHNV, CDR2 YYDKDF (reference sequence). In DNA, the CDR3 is TGTGCCACCAGCAGACGAAAGACAGGGGAGGTCACAGATACGCAGTATTTT. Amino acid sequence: CATSRRKTGEVTDTQYF. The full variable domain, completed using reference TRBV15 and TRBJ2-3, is DAMVIQNPRYQVTQFGKPVTLSCSQTLNHNVMYWYQQKSSQAPKLLFHYYDKDFNNEADTPDNFQSRRPNTSFCFLDIRSPGLGDTAMYLCATSRRKTGEVTDTQYFGPGTRLTVL.

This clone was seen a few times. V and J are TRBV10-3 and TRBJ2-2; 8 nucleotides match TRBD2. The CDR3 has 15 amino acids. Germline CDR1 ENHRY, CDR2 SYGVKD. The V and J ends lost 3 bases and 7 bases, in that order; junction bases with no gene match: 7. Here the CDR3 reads CAISDSGRRIGELFF. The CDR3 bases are TGTGCCATCAGTGACAGCGGGAGAAGGATCGGGGAGCTGTTTTTT.

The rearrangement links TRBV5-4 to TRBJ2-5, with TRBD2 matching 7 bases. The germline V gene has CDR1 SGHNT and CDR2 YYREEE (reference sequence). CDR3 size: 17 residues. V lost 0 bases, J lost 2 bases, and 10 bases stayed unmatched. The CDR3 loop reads CASSLALFGGRQETQYF. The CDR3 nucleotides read TGTGCCAGCAGCTTGGCCTTATTTGGCGGGAGACAAGAGACCCAGTACTTC.

DNA for the CDR3: TGTGCCAGCAGCCAAGAAAGGGGGTGGGGGAAAGGATCCTACGAGCAGTACTTC. Encoded protein: CASSQERGWGKGSYEQYF. The rearrangement joins TRBV16 to TRBJ2-7, with D possibly being TRBD1 (6 bases). Germline V gives CDR1 KGHSY, CDR2 FQNENV. Trimming pared 2 bases from V and 1 base from J, leaving 21 bases between. There are 18 residues in the CDR3. Looking up the rest from reference TRBV16 and TRBJ2-7 gives the full variable domain: GEEVAQTPKHLVRGEGQKAKLYCAPIKGHSYVFWYQQVLKNEFKFLISFQNENVFDETGMPKERFSAKCLPNSPCSLEIQATKLEDSAVYFCASSQERGWGKGSYEQYFGPGTRLTVT.

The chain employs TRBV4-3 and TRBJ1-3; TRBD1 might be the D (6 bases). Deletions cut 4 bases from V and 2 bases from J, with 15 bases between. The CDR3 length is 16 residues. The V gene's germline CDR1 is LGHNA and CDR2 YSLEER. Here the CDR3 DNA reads TGCGCCAGCAGCCGGTCACGGGACACCACTGGAAACACCATATATTTT. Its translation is CASSRSRDTTGNTIYF.

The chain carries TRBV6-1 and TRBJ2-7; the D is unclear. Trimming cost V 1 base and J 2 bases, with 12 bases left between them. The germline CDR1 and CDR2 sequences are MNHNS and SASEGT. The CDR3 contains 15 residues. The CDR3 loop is CASSEGVSSAYEQYF. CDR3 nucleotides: TGTGCCAGCAGTGAAGGGGTAAGCAGCGCCTACGAGCAGTACTTC.

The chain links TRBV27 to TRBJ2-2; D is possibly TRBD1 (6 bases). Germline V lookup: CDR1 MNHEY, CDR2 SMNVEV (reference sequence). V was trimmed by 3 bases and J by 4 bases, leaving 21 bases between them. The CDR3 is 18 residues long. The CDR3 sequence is CASSFSLQGLLVTGELFF. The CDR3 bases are TGTGCCAGCAGTTTCTCCTTACAGGGATTGTTGGTCACCGGGGAGCTGTTTTTT.

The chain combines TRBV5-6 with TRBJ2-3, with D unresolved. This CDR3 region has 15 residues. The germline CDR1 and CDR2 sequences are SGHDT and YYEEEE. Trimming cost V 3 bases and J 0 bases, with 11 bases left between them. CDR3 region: CASSSSAVSTDTQYF. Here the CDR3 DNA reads TGTGCCAGCAGCTCAAGCGCGGTCAGCACAGATACGCAGTATTTT.